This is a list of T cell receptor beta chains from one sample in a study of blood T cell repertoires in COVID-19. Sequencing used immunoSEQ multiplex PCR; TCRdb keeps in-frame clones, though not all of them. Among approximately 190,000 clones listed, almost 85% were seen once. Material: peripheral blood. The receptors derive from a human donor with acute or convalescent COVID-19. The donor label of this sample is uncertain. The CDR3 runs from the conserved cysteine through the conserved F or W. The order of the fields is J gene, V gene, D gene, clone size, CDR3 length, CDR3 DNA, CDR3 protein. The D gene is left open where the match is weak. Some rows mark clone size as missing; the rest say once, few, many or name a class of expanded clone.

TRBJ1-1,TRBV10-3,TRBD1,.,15,TGTGCCATCAGTGGATTACAGGGGGCGCATACTGAAGCTTTCTTT,CAISGLQGAHTEAFF
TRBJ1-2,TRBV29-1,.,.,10,TGCAGCGTCCTAACGGGGGGCTACACCTTC,CSVLTGGYTF
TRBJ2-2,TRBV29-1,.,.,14,TGCAGCGTTGGGGGGCTTGGGTATGGAGGGGAGCTGTTTTTT,CSVGGLGYGGELFF
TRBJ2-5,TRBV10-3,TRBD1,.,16,TGTGCCATCAGTGAGTCGGCAGGGGGCCGGCAAGAGACCCAGTACTTC,CAISESAGGRQETQYF
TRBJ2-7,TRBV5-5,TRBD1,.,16,TGTGCCAGCAGCTTGGCCCGGACAGGACACCCCTACGAGCAGTACTTC,CASSLARTGHPYEQYF
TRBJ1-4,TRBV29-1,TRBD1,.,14,TGCAGCGTAGAAGGGACAGGGGCTAGGGAAAAACTGTTTTTT,CSVEGTGAREKLFF
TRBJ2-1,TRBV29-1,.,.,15,TGCAGCGTTGAAGCCACGGTTAGCTCCTACAATGAGCAGTTCTTC,CSVEATVSSYNEQFF
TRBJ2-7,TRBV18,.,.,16,TGTGCCAGCTCACCACTCCCTCTCCGGTCCCCGGGCGAGCAGTACTTC,CASSPLPLRSPGEQYF
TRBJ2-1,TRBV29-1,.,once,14,TGCAGCGTTGGAAATGGGGGCACCTACAATGAGCAGTTCTTC,CSVGNGGTYNEQFF
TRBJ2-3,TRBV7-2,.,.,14,TGTGCCAGCAGCTTAGGTGGACTTGAAGATACGCAGTATTTT,CASSLGGLEDTQYF
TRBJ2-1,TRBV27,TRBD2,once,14,TGTGCCAGCAGCATAGCGGGCTCCTACAATGAGCAGTTCTTC,CASSIAGSYNEQFF
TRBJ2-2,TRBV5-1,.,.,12,TGCGCCAGCAGCCTGAACACCGGGGAGCTGTTTTTT,CASSLNTGELFF
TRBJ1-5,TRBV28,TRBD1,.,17,TGTGCCAGCACTTTGCTCGGACAGGGGGATAGCAATCAGCCCCAGCATTTT,CASTLLGQGDSNQPQHF
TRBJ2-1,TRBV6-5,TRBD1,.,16,TGTGCCAGCAGTTACTCGGGGACAGGGGGAGACAATGAGCAGTTCTTC,CASSYSGTGGDNEQFF
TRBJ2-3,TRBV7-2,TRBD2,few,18,TGTGCCAGCAGCTTAGCGAGTGGGGCTAGCGGGAACACAGATACGCAGTATTTT,CASSLASGASGNTDTQYF
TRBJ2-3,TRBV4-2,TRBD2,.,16,TGTGCCAGCAGCCAAGATTTAGCGGGAGGTACAGATACGCAGTATTTT,CASSQDLAGGTDTQYF
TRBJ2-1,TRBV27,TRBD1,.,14,TGTGCCAGCAGTCGACAGGGTACATACAATGAGCAGTTCTTC,CASSRQGTYNEQFF
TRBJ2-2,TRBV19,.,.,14,TGTGCCAGTAGTATGGAGGGGGCGACCGGGGAGCTGTTTTTT,CASSMEGATGELFF